A selection of T cell receptor beta chains follows, all from one sample in a study of shared clonotypes between healthy human individuals. Only in-frame clones appear in the TCRdb table, and some are missing; sequencing was by immunoSEQ multiplex PCR. The sample consists of roughly 2 million clones, roughly 96% of them appearing once. The sequenced sample was naive CD4+ T cells sorted from blood. The origin of the receptors is a young man in good health. CDR3s include the opening cysteine and the closing phenylalanine or tryptophan. A D gene is named only where the DNA matches it firmly. Rows give clone size only sometimes, using once, few, many, or a class for an expanded clone.

j_gene | v_gene | d_gene | abundance | CDR3nt | CDR3aa
TRBJ1-4 | TRBV5-6 | NA | once | TGTGCCAGCAGCGGGGGCCCCGTCGAAAAACTGTTTTTT | CASSGGPVEKLFF
TRBJ2-5 | TRBV7-3 | NA | NA | TGTGCCAGCAGCGTCTTATCGGGGTTGAGGAAGACCCAGTACTTC | CASSVLSGLRKTQYF
TRBJ2-7 | TRBV6-5 | NA | NA | TGTGCCAGCAGTTACTCGATGGGGGGCTTCTTCGAGCAGTACTTC | CASSYSMGGFFEQYF
TRBJ2-7 | TRBV5-1 | NA | NA | TGCGCCAGCAGCTCGGCGGCGGGAACCGGGTCCTACGAGCAGTACTTC | CASSSAAGTGSYEQYF
TRBJ2-1 | TRBV5-1 | TRBD1 | NA | TGCGCCAGCAGCTTGTATCAGGGGGAGATGAGCAATGAGCAGTTCTTC | CASSLYQGEMSNEQFF
TRBJ1-2 | TRBV30 | TRBD1 | once | TGTGCCTGGAGTAAGGGAATCAACCACCGGGACAGGGTCTATGGCTACACCTTC | CAWSKGINHRDRVYGYTF
TRBJ2-5 | TRBV18 | TRBD1 | NA | TGTGCCAGCTCATCAGAGGGGGCGGCCCAGTACTTC | CASSSEGAAQYF
TRBJ1-6 | TRBV6-5 | NA | NA | TGTGCCAGCAGTACCTCAGGGGAAGGGGCCCTCCACTTT | CASSTSGEGALHF
TRBJ2-7 | TRBV7-2 | TRBD2 | once | TGTGCCAGCAGCTTAGAGGAGACTAGCGCCTTAAAGGGTGGGCAGTACTTC | CASSLEETSALKGGQYF
TRBJ2-3 | TRBV7-2 | TRBD2 | NA | TGTGCCAGCAGCCAAACTAGCGGGAGGGCACGCACAGATACGCAGTATTTT | CASSQTSGRARTDTQYF
TRBJ2-3 | TRBV5-4 | NA | NA | TGTGCCAGCAGGGCTCCTAGCACAGATACGCAGTATTTT | CASRAPSTDTQYF
TRBJ1-2 | TRBV5-1 | TRBD1 | NA | TGCGCCAGCAGCTCTGGACAGGGCGGCTATGGCTACACCTTC | CASSSGQGGYGYTF
TRBJ2-7 | TRBV7-2 | NA | NA | TGTGCCAGCAGCCCAGGAGTAGGGGGGTACGAGCAGTACTTC | CASSPGVGGYEQYF
TRBJ1-5 | TRBV27 | NA | NA | TGTGCCAGCAGTTTAGGACGGTATCAGCCCCAGCATTTT | CASSLGRYQPQHF
TRBJ1-4 | TRBV6-6 | TRBD1 | NA | TGTGCCAGCAGCCCCGGGACAGGGGTTGAAAAACTGTTTTTT | CASSPGTGVEKLFF
TRBJ2-3 | TRBV6-6 | TRBD1 | NA | TGTGCCAGCAGTACGGGGACAGTCGGCACAGATACGCAGTATTTT | CASSTGTVGTDTQYF
TRBJ1-1 | TRBV7-9 | NA | NA | TGTGCCAGCAGCTTAGTTCAGGCCTCCACTGAAGCTTTCTTT | CASSLVQASTEAFF
TRBJ2-2 | TRBV6-1 | TRBD1 | once | TGTGCCAGCAGTGAAGTGGGACAGGGGGGCGGGGAGCTGTTTTTT | CASSEVGQGGGELFF
TRBJ1-4 | TRBV28 | TRBD1 | once | TGTGCCAGCAGCCTGGGACAGATAGGCGAAAAACTGTTTTTT | CASSLGQIGEKLFF
TRBJ2-7 | TRBV27 | NA | few | TGTGCCAGCAGGTTCGCGCTCGGCGAGCAGTACTTC | CASRFALGEQYF
TRBJ1-5 | TRBV7-2 | TRBD1 | NA | TGTGCCAGCAGCCCGGACAGGGCTCAGCCCCAGCATTTT | CASSPDRAQPQHF
TRBJ2-1 | TRBV6-1 | NA | NA | TGTGCCAGCAAGGAGGGGAATGAGCAGTTCTTC | CASKEGNEQFF
TRBJ2-4 | TRBV5-4 | TRBD2 | once | TGTGCCAGCAGCCCCGAACTTGTAACTAGCGGAAACATTCAGTACTTC | CASSPELVTSGNIQYF
TRBJ1-1 | TRBV10-3 | NA | NA | TGTGCCAGCGCGCCCGGGCCTAACACTGAAGCTTTCTTT | CASAPGPNTEAFF
TRBJ1-4 | TRBV30 | TRBD1 | once | TGTGCCTGGAGTATGAGACAGGGAAATGAAAAACTGTTTTTT | CAWSMRQGNEKLFF
TRBJ2-2 | TRBV30 | NA | few | TGTGCCTGGAGTGTGGGGAGGGGGAGAGTCGCTAGGGAGCTGTTTTTT | CAWSVGRGRVARELFF
TRBJ2-7 | TRBV5-1 | NA | NA | TGCGCCAGCACCCTGAGGGAGGCCGGATACGAGCAGTACTTC | CASTLREAGYEQYF